This is a list of T cell receptor beta chains from one sample in a study of T cell repertoires in cytomegalovirus infection. MiXCR was run by TCRdb on the reads, yielding one entry per CDR3 protein. The sample yields almost 550,000 distinct CDR3 sequences, 16% seen once. The sample was CD8+ T cells from PBMCs. Receptors were obtained from a human donor in good health (CMV status not recorded). Some clones in this sample may be carry-over from other donors' samples. Both conserved end residues are part of each CDR3. D genes are given only for firm matches. Clone size is not always given. Where it is, it says once, few, many or a class for expanded clones.

DNA	CDR3	V	J	D	size
TGCAGTGCTAGAGATTGGGACAGGGGAGAGGAAAAACTGTTTTTT	CSARDWDRGEEKLFF	TRBV20-1	TRBJ1-4	TRBD1	few
TGTGCCAGCAGCGCCCCGGGCCCCGACGGAGATACGCAGTATTTT	CASSAPGPDGDTQYF	TRBV11-2	TRBJ2-3	NA	many
TGTGCCAGCAGTGAAAAACGACTAGCCTACACCGGGGAGCTGTTTTTT	CASSEKRLAYTGELFF	TRBV28	TRBJ2-2	TRBD2	NA
TGTGCCAGCAGTTTATTTCAGGGTAGCCACACTGAAGCTTTCTTT	CASSLFQGSHTEAFF	TRBV27	TRBJ1-1	NA	many
TGTGCCAGCAGCCCAACCAGGACAGTCGACACTGAAGCTTTCTTT	CASSPTRTVDTEAFF	TRBV7-9	TRBJ1-1	NA	many
TGTGCCACCAGTGATTTCTCCGGGGGCTCCCGGGATACGCAGTATTTT	CATSDFSGGSRDTQYF	TRBV24-1	TRBJ2-3	NA	few
TGTGCCAGCAGCTTGACGGGGGAGCTAGCGGGAGAATACGAGCAGTACTTC	CASSLTGELAGEYEQYF	TRBV7-8	TRBJ2-7	TRBD2	many
TGTGCCAGCAGCAAAGGGTTAGATACGCAGTATTTT	CASSKGLDTQYF	TRBV7-6	TRBJ2-3	NA	many
TGTGCCAGCAGCTTAAGGACTAGGGAGGAGCAGTACTTC	CASSLRTREEQYF	TRBV7-8	TRBJ2-7	TRBD2	many
TGTGCCAGCAGCGGAGGACGAACGGTAAGTGAAGCTTTCTTT	CASSGGRTVSEAFF	TRBV7-9	TRBJ1-1	NA	NA
TGTGCCAGGCAGAGACCGGGACTCCTGGCGGGGGAGTCGCCGATAAAACGCTACGAGCAGTACTTC	CARQRPGLLAGESPIKRYEQYF	TRBV19	TRBJ2-7	TRBD2	many
TGTGCCAGCAGTTTCAGTGGGACAGCAAACAATGAGCAGTTCTTC	CASSFSGTANNEQFF	TRBV28	TRBJ2-1	TRBD1	many
TGTGCCAGCAGTCTCGGGACAGGTTTGAACACTGAAGCTTTCTTT	CASSLGTGLNTEAFF	TRBV6-5	TRBJ1-1	TRBD1	many
TGTGCCAGCAGTTTAGTACCCCAACCAACTAGCGGGAGGCGGTACGAGCAGTACTTC	CASSLVPQPTSGRRYEQYF	TRBV28	TRBJ2-7	TRBD2	NA
TGTGCCAGCAGCTTAGCCCCCGGACAGGGGGCGGTTGTTGAAGCTTTCTTT	CASSLAPGQGAVVEAFF	TRBV7-8	TRBJ1-1	TRBD1	many
TGTGCCAGCAGCATGAGTGGGGTGGGTGTTGAAAAACTGTTTTTT	CASSMSGVGVEKLFF	TRBV12-3/TRBV12-4	TRBJ1-4	NA	few
TGTGCCAGCAGTGTTGCCGGGACAGCGTACGAGCAGTACTTC	CASSVAGTAYEQYF	TRBV27	TRBJ2-7	TRBD1	NA
TGTGCCAGTAGTATGGAACTAGCGGGGGACTATGAGCAGTTCTTC	CASSMELAGDYEQFF	TRBV19	TRBJ2-1	TRBD2	many
TGTGCCAGCTCCCCCCGCGGGTGGCAGGGGGCGCGGGACAATGAGCAGTTCTTC	CASSPRGWQGARDNEQFF	TRBV6-5	TRBJ2-1	TRBD1	NA
TGTGCCAGCAGTTTATTTAGCGGGGGGGCCTCCTACAATGAGCAGTTCTTC	CASSLFSGGASYNEQFF	TRBV27	TRBJ2-1	TRBD2	few
TGCAGTGCACCCTGGGGGACAGTTCGAGAGACCCAGTACTTC	CSAPWGTVRETQYF	TRBV20-1	TRBJ2-5	TRBD1	NA
TGTGCCACCAGTGCTGGAGACGGGGGGCAAGAGACCCAGTACTTC	CATSAGDGGQETQYF	TRBV24-1	TRBJ2-5	TRBD2	many
TGTGCCAGCAGTTTAGGTGGGACGGGGAACACCGGGGAGCTGTTTTTT	CASSLGGTGNTGELFF	TRBV12-3/TRBV12-4	TRBJ2-2	NA	NA
TGCAGTGCGCGGCAGGGACAGGGGGTCTACAATGAGCAGTTCTTC	CSARQGQGVYNEQFF	TRBV20-1	TRBJ2-1	TRBD1	few
TGCGCCAGCAGCCGAGGATACAGGGAAAGCACTGAAGCTTTCTTT	CASSRGYRESTEAFF	TRBV4-1	TRBJ1-1	NA	many
TGTGCCAGCAGCCCGACGGACGGGAGCACAGATACGCAGTATTTT	CASSPTDGSTDTQYF	TRBV7-3	TRBJ2-3	NA	NA